The subject of this entry is one T cell receptor (beta chain). Its antigen is currently unknown. TCRdb's table, derived via immunoSEQ multiplex PCR, lists solely in-frame clones and lacks some. The table records some 98,000 clones, roughly 93% of them present only once. Peripheral blood came from all dose cohorts at three timepoints. These data originate in a study of OX40 agonist ivuxolimab in advanced cancers. Overall study: Every 2 weeks, ivuxolimab was infused into the patients intravenously at between 0.01 and 10 mg/kg. Three individuals attained partial responses, comprising one hepatocellular carcinoma case and two cutaneous melanoma cases. General study findings and limits: CD8+ T cells averaged more expanded clones than CD4+.

J gave up 0 bases and V 3 bases, and 13 bases lay outside the gene matches. The CDR3 is 19 residues long. The chain has TRBV23-1 and TRBJ1-4; 7 nucleotides align to TRBD1. TRBV23-1 is marked as an open reading frame, function uncertain. The sample in question was CD4+ or CD8+ T cells sorted from blood, obtained in a trial of the OX40 agonist ivuxolimab. The clonotype originates from an adult with an advanced solid tumor such as melanoma, head and neck, liver or kidney cancer. The CDR3 nucleotides read TGCGCCAGCAGTCATCCAGGGGGGTACTACTTATCAACTAATGAAAAACTGTTTTTT. Amino acids: CASSHPGGYYLSTNEKLFF.